The 16 T cell receptor beta chains reported below all come from one sample, sequenced in a study of T cells after yellow fever vaccination. TCRdb reanalysed the 5' RACE reads using MiXCR and keeps one entry per CDR3 protein. Of about 120,000 distinct CDR3 sequences listed, 6.5% to 9% were seen once; the top ten hold more than 2.5%. The material sequenced was CD4+ T cells sorted from PBMCs, taken 45 days after the first yellow fever vaccination. The receptors were sampled from a man aged 18 to 30 who received the YFV17D yellow fever vaccine.

This clonotype was detected ten times or more. This chain connects TRBV12-3 or TRBV12-4 to TRBJ2-1; perhaps TRBD2 as D (5 bases). The CDR3 totals 13 residues. V was trimmed by 8 bases and J by 7 bases, leaving 15 bases between them. DNA of the CDR3: TGTGCCAGCGTGAGGGCCATGCGAAATGAGCAGTTCTTC. As protein: CASVRAMRNEQFF.

This clonotype was counted at least ten times. Written as DNA, the CDR3 is TGTGCCAGCAGCTGGGGACTAGCGGGAAAAGATACGCAGTATTTT. Translation: CASSWGLAGKDTQYF. The V and J genes are TRBV5-6 and TRBJ2-3, with 13 bases matching TRBD2. Per the germline V gene, CDR1 is SGHDT and CDR2 is YYEEEE. J was trimmed by 5 bases and V by 3 bases; bases with no gene match: 3. The CDR3 is made up of 15 amino acids.

The chain has TRBV28 and TRBJ2-3, with D possibly called TRBD1 or TRBD2 (5 bases each). The CDR3 is 15 residues long. The V and J ends lost 5 bases and 2 bases respectively, with 14 bases between them. Germline V gives CDR1 MDHEN, CDR2 SYDVKM. CDR3 region: CASSAQEGPTDTQYF. The CDR3 DNA follows: TGTGCCAGCAGTGCCCAAGAGGGACCCACAGATACGCAGTATTTT.

This clonotype was observed many times. The chain uses TRBV20-1 and TRBJ2-2; D is tentatively TRBD1 or TRBD2 (6 bases each). The CDR3 contains 14 residues. Deletions cut 2 bases from V and 6 bases from J, with 13 bases between. Per the germline V gene, CDR1 is DFQATT and CDR2 is SNEGSKA (reference sequence). The CDR3 loop is CSARPGAVAGELFF. CDR3 sequence (DNA): TGCAGTGCTAGACCGGGGGCCGTTGCCGGGGAGCTGTTTTTT.

This clonotype was seen repeatedly, ten times or more. This chain links TRBV5-5 with TRBJ1-4; D is uncertain. The CDR3 consists of 15 residues. V was trimmed by 3 bases and J by 5 bases, leaving 14 bases between them. Germline CDR1 and CDR2: SGHKS and YYEKEE (reference sequence). The CDR3 loop reads CASSSRPGSNEKLFF. As DNA, the CDR3 is TGTGCCAGCAGCTCGAGGCCTGGGTCAAATGAAAAACTGTTTTTT.

This clonotype has a count of ten or more. The chain is built from TRBV6-5 and TRBJ2-7; D could derive from TRBD1 or TRBD2 (6 bases each). The length of the CDR3 is 14 residues. The V gene lost 9 bases and the J gene lost 1 base, with 16 bases spanning the gap. Looked up from germline, CDR1 is MNHEY and CDR2 is SVGAGI. CDR3 sequence: CARTEGGSSYEQYF. CDR3 sequence (DNA): TGTGCCAGGACCGAGGGGGGCTCTTCCTACGAGCAGTACTTC.

The V and J genes are TRBV7-8 and TRBJ2-7; possibly TRBD1 for D (7 bases). Trimming shortened V by 5 bases and J by 0 bases, and 26 bases separated the two germline ends. There are 19 residues in the CDR3. The germline V gene encodes CDR1 SGHVS and CDR2 FQNEAQ. For the CDR3, the DNA is TGTGCCAGCAGCCCCTTAATCGGAGGAGGGGGCAAGAGCTCCTACGAGCAGTACTTC. The encoded protein is CASSPLIGGGGKSSYEQYF.

In its sample, this clonotype was seen many times. V usage is TRBV7-2 and J usage is TRBJ2-7; D not certain. CDR1 and CDR2 (germline): SGHTA, FQGNSA. V was shortened by 5 bases and J by 4 bases, with 6 bases between the two germline ends. The CDR3 is made up of 11 amino acids. In DNA form, the CDR3 reads TGTGCCAGCAGCCCACAGTACGAGCAGTACTTC. Encoded protein: CASSPQYEQYF.

This clonotype was observed a handful of times. The chain is built from TRBV11-1 and TRBJ1-2, with D possibly being TRBD1 (5 bases). The CDR3 has 15 residues. The germline CDR1 and CDR2 sequences are SGHAT and FQDESV (reference sequence). The V and J ends lost 1 base and 0 bases respectively, with 9 bases between them. CDR3 sequence: CASSLGPTANYGYTF. The CDR3 DNA reads TGTGCCAGCAGCTTAGGGCCGACAGCTAACTATGGCTACACCTTC.

Many counts were recorded for this clonotype. The chain combines TRBV5-1 with TRBJ2-7; D possibly corresponds to TRBD2 (5 bases). Per germline, CDR1 SGHRS and CDR2 YFSETQ. The CDR3 consists of 13 residues. V shed 4 bases and J shed 8 bases, with 16 bases lying between them. CDR3 loop: CASSAEGTSKQYF. For the CDR3, the DNA is TGCGCCAGCAGCGCTGAGGGAACTAGTAAGCAGTACTTC. The full variable domain, its missing parts supplied by reference TRBV5-1 and TRBJ2-7, is KAGVTQTPRYLIKTRGQQVTLSCSPISGHRSVSWYQQTPGQGLQFLFEYFSETQRNKGNFPGRFSGRQFSNSRSEMNVSTLELGDSALYLCASSAEGTSKQYFGPGTRLTVT.

This clonotype was found many times. The chain recombines TRBV6-5 with TRBJ1-4; tentatively, D is TRBD1 (6 bases). Trimming stripped 6 bases from V and 7 bases from J, with 15 bases between. The CDR3 totals 14 residues. Germline-derived CDR1 and CDR2 are MNHEY and SVGAGI. CDR3 in amino acids: CASRRGGIVEKLFF. CDR3 DNA sequence: TGTGCCAGCAGAAGGGGGGGCATTGTTGAAAAACTGTTTTTT.

This clonotype came up many times. V gene TRBV12-3 or TRBV12-4 combines with J gene TRBJ2-6; D possibly corresponds to TRBD1 (6 bases). V lost 6 bases and J 4 bases, leaving 13 bases between the germline ends. The CDR3 runs 15 residues. The CDR3 here is CASSRYRAGANVLTF. CDR3 coding DNA: TGTGCCAGCAGCCGCTACAGGGCCGGGGCCAACGTCCTGACTTTC.

This clonotype was recorded many times. The chain couples TRBV7-2 to TRBJ2-7; perhaps TRBD2 as D (6 bases). From germline, CDR1 is SGHTA and CDR2 FQGNSA. Trimming shortened V by 7 bases and J by 3 bases, and 16 bases separated the two germline ends. The CDR3 length is 14 residues. The CDR3 region has the DNA TGTGCCAGCACCTTCTCCAGGACTAACTACGAGCAGTACTTC. Translation: CASTFSRTNYEQYF.

Many counts were recorded for this clonotype. The chain carries TRBV7-2 and TRBJ2-7, with 8 nucleotides matching TRBD2. The CDR3 runs to 12 residues. The V and J ends lost 7 bases and 6 bases, in that order; junction bases with no gene match: 5. In germline, CDR1 is SGHTA, CDR2 FQGNSA. This chain's CDR3 is CASTVAGGEQYF. The CDR3 bases are TGTGCCAGCACCGTCGCGGGGGGCGAGCAGTACTTC.

V is TRBV6-2 or TRBV6-3 and J is TRBJ2-3, with D maybe TRBD2 (6 bases). The CDR3 totals 18 residues. The V and J ends lost 2 bases and 2 bases respectively, with 20 bases between them. Germline values: CDR1 MNHEY, CDR2 SVGEGT. DNA for the CDR3: TGTGCCAGCAGTTACCCCACAGCCGGGGGTCGCTCCACAGATACGCAGTATTTT. Its translation is CASSYPTAGGRSTDTQYF.

This clonotype was seen repeatedly, ten times or more. V and J are TRBV6-5 and TRBJ1-1; D is undetermined. V lost 4 bases, J lost 0 bases, and 12 bases lay in between. The CDR3 sequence is 15 residues long. Germline CDR1 and CDR2: MNHEY and SVGAGI. The DNA of the CDR3 is TGTGCCAGCAGTTCACAGAGAAACATGAACACTGAAGCTTTCTTT. Protein product: CASSSQRNMNTEAFF.